Each of the 3 T cell receptor beta chains below was sequenced from the same sample in a study of T-cell reconstitution after alpha-beta-depleted transplantation in children. This sample's TCRbeta library carried unique molecular identifier barcodes. MiXCR, run by TCRdb on the PCR reads, gives a single entry per CDR3 protein. Altogether hundreds of thousands of distinct CDR3 sequences are present, around 13% being singletons, with the ten largest covering 0.65% to 0.9%. The input for sequencing was PBMCs, taken before TCRalphabeta/CD19-depleted stem cell transplant. All receptors come from a girl aged 2-10 years with congenital amegakaryocytic thrombocytopenia, due to receive a stem cell transplant.

The chain recombines TRBV5-1 with TRBJ1-4, with TRBD1 as a possible D gene (5 bases). The V and J ends lost 0 bases and 5 bases respectively, with 11 bases between them. The CDR3 sequence is 15 residues long. The germline CDR1 and CDR2 sequences are SGHRS and YFSETQ. The CDR3 sequence: CASSLARGVNEKLFF. The CDR3 DNA sequence: TGCGCCAGCAGCTTGGCCCGGGGCGTCAATGAAAAACTGTTTTTT.

This clonotype has ten or more counts. V gene TRBV5-1 combines with J gene TRBJ2-1, with 15 positions matching TRBD2. Losses at the gene ends were 0 bases for V and 10 bases for J; bases not matched to a gene: 11. Germline assignment: CDR1 SGHRS and CDR2 YFSETQ. The CDR3 has 18 amino acids. The CDR3 DNA reads as TGCGCCAGCAGCTTGGGGACTAGCGGGAGGGGTTATGTTGGGGAGCAGTTCTTC. Encoded protein: CASSLGTSGRGYVGEQFF.

The CDR3 coding sequence is TGTGCCAGCTCGAAGGAGAAATCCTACAATGAGCAGTTCTTC. Translation: CASSKEKSYNEQFF. The V and J genes are TRBV2 and TRBJ2-1; D not resolved. V was clipped by 8 bases and J by 1 base, with 12 bases between them. The CDR3 runs to 14 residues. Germline values: CDR1 SNHLY, CDR2 FYNNEI.